The table lists the clone carrying this T cell receptor (beta chain) with many counts. The sample comes from a study of T cells in Graves' hyperthyroidism and ophthalmopathy. With 5 bases clipped from V and 1 base from J, the junction kept 5 bases outside the gene matches. This CDR3 spans 17 amino acids. Looked up from germline, CDR1 is MNHEY and CDR2 is SMNVEV (reference sequence). Amplification of TCR beta CDR3 regions was performed using RNA transcripts as template. Initially, a first-round RT-PCR of the TCR CDR3 employed the HTBI primer set. TCRdb independently ran MiXCR on the multiplex PCR reads; one entry per CDR3 protein. The sample comprises 600,000 or so distinct CDR3 sequences, about 14% of which are singletons, and approximately 13% rests with the top ten.

This clonotype was sampled from a woman aged 45 to 65 with Graves' ophthalmopathy. The chain joins TRBV27 to TRBJ2-3, with 14 bases aligning to TRBD2. Sequencing was carried out using blood. As DNA, the CDR3 is TGTGCCAGCAGTATGGGACTAGCGGGAGCAGGCACAGATACGCAGTATTTT. Translating gives CASSMGLAGAGTDTQYF.